The 17 T cell receptor beta chains presented below share a single source sample, sequenced in a study of technical replicates of blood from several donors. Generated by immunoSEQ multiplex PCR, the TCRdb table keeps only in-frame clones and is missing some. The table includes about 93,000 clones, around 95% detected once. Sequenced material: T cells isolated from PBMCs. The receptors were gathered from a human donor in good health.

The rearrangement uses TRBV4-2 and TRBJ2-1, with 10 bases fitting TRBD2. The CDR3 is 15 amino acids. V was clipped by 3 bases and J by 7 bases; unmatched bases: 6. Per germline, CDR1 LGHNA and CDR2 YNFKEQ. The CDR3 here is CASSQDRTSGNEQFF. CDR3 in DNA: TGTGCCAGCAGCCAGGACAGGACTAGCGGAAATGAGCAGTTCTTC.

The chain is built from TRBV19 and TRBJ1-3, with 7 bases that match TRBD1. Trimming at V came to 4 bases and at J to 3 bases, leaving 6 bases not matched to a gene. Germline CDR1 is LNHDA and CDR2 is SQIVND (reference sequence). The CDR3 covers 15 residues. Written as DNA, the CDR3 is TGTGCCAGTAGTACCCACAGGGGAGGTGGAAACACCATATATTTT. Protein: CASSTHRGGGNTIYF.

The rearrangement links TRBV6-1 to TRBJ2-2; TRBD2 matches at 9 bases. V dropped 6 bases and J dropped 9; count of bases not matched to a gene: 8. Looked up from germline, CDR1 is MNHNS and CDR2 is SASEGT. The CDR3 has 14 amino acids. For the CDR3, the DNA is TGTGCCAGCAGGAGCTCGCGGGAGGGACGGGAGCTGTTTTTT. Translation gives CASRSSREGRELFF.

V gene TRBV6-1 combines with J gene TRBJ1-2; D remains ambiguous. Trimming removed 8 bases at V and 1 base at J, with 8 bases between. Per the germline V gene, CDR1 is MNHNS and CDR2 is SASEGT. The CDR3 covers 12 residues. CDR3 amino acids: CASGRGNYGYTF. The CDR3, as DNA: TGTGCCAGCGGGCGGGGTAACTATGGCTACACCTTC.

The chain links TRBV5-1 to TRBJ2-1, with a weak D call TRBD2 (7 bases). Trimming removed 4 bases at V and 1 base at J, with 18 bases between. The germline CDR1 and CDR2 sequences are SGHRS and YFSETQ. The CDR3 runs to 17 residues. The CDR3 is CASSLPRGGGSYNEQFF. In nucleotides, the CDR3 is TGCGCCAGCAGCCTCCCAAGGGGGGGTGGTTCCTACAATGAGCAGTTCTTC.

The chain couples TRBV6-4 to TRBJ2-1, with TRBD1 identical over 7 bases. The germline V gene has CDR1 MRHNA and CDR2 SNTAGT. With V trimmed by 6 bases and J by 0 bases, 2 bases remained unmatched. The CDR3 length is 14 residues. The CDR3 nucleotides are TGTGCCAGCAGAAGGGACAGCTCCTACAATGAGCAGTTCTTC. It translates to CASRRDSSYNEQFF.

V gene TRBV4-1 combines with J gene TRBJ1-4, with D possibly TRBD1 on 5 matching bases. The V gene lost 0 bases and the J gene lost 8 bases, with 13 bases spanning the gap. Germline V gene lookup returns CDR1 MGHRA and CDR2 YSYEKL. CDR3 length: 15 amino acids. CDR3 sequence reads: CASSQDRAQGEKLFF. The CDR3 DNA reads as TGCGCCAGCAGCCAAGATAGGGCCCAGGGCGAAAAACTGTTTTTT.

The V call is TRBV5-8, the J call TRBJ2-7; D not resolved. V dropped 7 bases and J dropped 10 bases, with 15 bases sitting between them. The CDR3 totals 11 residues. CDR1 and CDR2 from the germline V gene are SGHTS and YDEGEE. The CDR3 here is CASVRSTLQYF. In nucleotides, the CDR3 is TGTGCCAGCGTTAGGTCGACTCTTCAGTACTTC.

This chain uses TRBV6-6 with TRBJ2-1; 7 nucleotides line up with TRBD2. The CDR3 is 16 residues long. The ends lost 7 bases at V and 9 bases at J; junction bases unmatched: 18. Germline V gene sequence: CDR1 MNHNY, CDR2 SVGAGI (reference sequence). The CDR3 protein is CASKGGAGAGIGEQFF. As DNA, the CDR3 is TGTGCCAGCAAGGGTGGGGCGGGAGCGGGAATAGGTGAGCAGTTCTTC.

This clone was counted a few times. The chain links TRBV7-9 to TRBJ1-2; D gene unclear. V lost 3 bases and J lost 0, with 11 bases in between. The CDR3 sequence is 15 residues long. Germline V lookup: CDR1 SEHNR, CDR2 FQNEAQ (reference sequence). CDR3 region: CASSFGGGANYGYTF. DNA for the CDR3: TGTGCCAGCAGCTTCGGCGGCGGAGCTAACTATGGCTACACCTTC.

The V and J genes are TRBV5-1 and TRBJ1-1, with TRBD1 as a possible D gene (5 bases). CDR1 is SGHRS, CDR2 YFSETQ, per germline. The CDR3 totals 15 residues. The V gene lost 4 bases and the J gene lost 2 bases, with 15 bases spanning the gap. Here the CDR3 reads CASSLRQLGNTEAFF. In DNA form, the CDR3 reads TGCGCCAGCAGCCTACGACAGTTAGGAAACACTGAAGCTTTCTTT.

The V call is TRBV4-1, the J call TRBJ2-7, with a tentative D call TRBD1 (8 bases). The V end lost 3 bases, the J end lost 0 bases, and 24 bases lay between the germline ends. Per germline, CDR1 MGHRA and CDR2 YSYEKL. There are 19 residues in the CDR3. The DNA of the CDR3 is TGCGCCAGCAGCCAGGTTATGTCGGGGGGACAGGCAACCTCCTACGAGCAGTACTTC. This codes for CASSQVMSGGQATSYEQYF.

The chain couples TRBV28 to TRBJ1-5; 9 nucleotides match TRBD1. V lost 6 bases, J lost 3 bases, and 24 bases stayed unmatched. Germline lookup yields CDR1 MDHEN and CDR2 SYDVKM. This CDR3 comprises 21 residues. Here the CDR3 reads CASSFHTVRGQGKSNNQPQHF. DNA for the CDR3: TGTGCCAGCAGCTTTCATACCGTCCGTGGACAGGGGAAAAGTAACAATCAGCCCCAGCATTTT.

The chain has TRBV9 and TRBJ2-7; D is perhaps TRBD2 (6 bases). The germline V gene has CDR1 SGDLS and CDR2 YYNGEE. This CDR3 has 14 amino acids. Trimming left V 4 bases short and J 4 bases short, with 15 bases between. CDR3: CASSLTDGGYEQYF. For the CDR3, the DNA is TGTGCCAGCAGCCTCACAGACGGGGGTTACGAGCAGTACTTC. The complete variable domain, with remaining parts taken from reference TRBV9 and TRBJ2-7, reads DSGVTQTPKHLITATGQRVTLRCSPRSGDLSVYWYQQSLDQGLQFLIQYYNGEERAKGNILERFSAQQFPDLHSELNLSSLELGDSALYFCASSLTDGGYEQYFGPGTRLTVT.

The rearrangement joins TRBV11-2 to TRBJ2-5; D remains ambiguous. Germline V gene lookup returns CDR1 SGHAT and CDR2 FQNNGV. Trimming stripped 5 bases from V and 2 bases from J, with 3 bases between. The CDR3 totals 11 residues. The CDR3 bases are TGTGCCAGCAGCCCTCAAGAGACCCAGTACTTC. Translated: CASSPQETQYF.

This clone was counted a single time. The rearrangement uses TRBV28 and TRBJ2-5; TRBD1 might be the D (5 bases). V lost 7 bases and J lost 2, with 17 bases in between. The CDR3 is made up of 15 amino acids. Germline CDR1 and CDR2: MDHEN and SYDVKM. The CDR3 DNA follows: TGTGCCAGCACACGATCTGGCAGGGCTCAAGAGACCCAGTACTTC. Translation gives CASTRSGRAQETQYF.

In its sample, this clone was seen once. The genes are TRBV19 and TRBJ1-5; D may be TRBD1 (6 bases). Trimming pared 3 bases from V and 2 bases from J, leaving 11 bases between. The length of the CDR3 is 15 residues. Germline V CDR1 and CDR2: LNHDA, SQIVND (reference sequence). CDR3 in amino acids: CASSISGAGNQPQHF. CDR3 nucleotides: TGTGCCAGTAGTATTTCAGGGGCCGGCAATCAGCCCCAGCATTTT.